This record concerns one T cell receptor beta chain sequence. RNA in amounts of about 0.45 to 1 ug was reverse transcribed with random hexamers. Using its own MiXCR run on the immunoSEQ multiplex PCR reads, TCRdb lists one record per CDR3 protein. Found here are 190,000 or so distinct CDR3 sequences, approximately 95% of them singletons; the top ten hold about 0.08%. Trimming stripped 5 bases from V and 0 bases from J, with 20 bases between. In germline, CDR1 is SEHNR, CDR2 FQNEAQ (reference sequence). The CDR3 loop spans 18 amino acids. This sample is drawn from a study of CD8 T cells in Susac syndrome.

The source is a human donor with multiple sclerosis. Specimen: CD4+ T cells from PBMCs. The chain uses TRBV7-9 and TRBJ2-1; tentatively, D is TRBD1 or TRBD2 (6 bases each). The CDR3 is CASSPSGRGLDSYNEQFF. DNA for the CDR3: TGTGCCAGCAGCCCCAGTGGCAGGGGACTGGACTCCTACAATGAGCAGTTCTTC.